The source of this T cell receptor (beta chain) is a study of shared clonotypes between healthy human individuals. This clone was counted a single time. As originally analysed: ImmunoSEQ yielded junction-only sequences lacking quality scores, so filtering differed. TCRdb keeps only in-frame clones here, not all; method: immunoSEQ multiplex PCR. V and J calls and clone size come straight from that table; D and trimming were deduced from the DNA. The sample carries approximately 1.4 million clones, roughly 98% recorded once. The CDR3 sequence is 14 residues long. The ends lost 5 bases at V and 9 bases at J; junction bases unmatched: 7. Germline lookup yields CDR1 SGHTA and CDR2 FQGNSA.

The specimen sequenced was naive CD4+ T cells sorted from blood. Subset here: CD45RA+ positively selected. This chain joins TRBV7-2 and TRBJ2-3, with TRBD2 identical over 11 bases. The receptor comes from a man aged 25-45 years in good health. Here the CDR3 DNA reads TGTGCCAGCAGCCATGGACTAGCGGGTAGCACGCAGTATTTT. Amino acids: CASSHGLAGSTQYF.